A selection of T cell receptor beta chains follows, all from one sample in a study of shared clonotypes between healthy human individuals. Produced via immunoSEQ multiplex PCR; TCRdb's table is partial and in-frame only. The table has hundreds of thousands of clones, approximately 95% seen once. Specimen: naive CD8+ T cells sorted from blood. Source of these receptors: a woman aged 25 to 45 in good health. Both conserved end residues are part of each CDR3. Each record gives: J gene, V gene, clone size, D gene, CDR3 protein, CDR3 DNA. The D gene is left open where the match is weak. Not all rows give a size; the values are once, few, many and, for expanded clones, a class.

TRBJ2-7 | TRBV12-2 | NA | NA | CASRLYGGRTYEQYF | TGTGCAAGTCGCTTGTATGGGGGACGGACCTACGAGCAGTACTTC
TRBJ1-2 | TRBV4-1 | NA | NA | CASSQTGPGRYGYTF | TGCGCCAGCAGCCAGACGGGACCGGGTCGCTATGGCTACACCTTC
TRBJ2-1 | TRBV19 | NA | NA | CASSIEEASSIDEQFF | TGTGCCAGTAGTATCGAAGAAGCGTCGTCTATCGATGAGCAGTTCTTC
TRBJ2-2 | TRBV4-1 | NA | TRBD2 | CASSHVAGGGTGELFF | TGCGCCAGCAGCCACGTGGCGGGAGGGGGAACCGGGGAGCTGTTTTTT
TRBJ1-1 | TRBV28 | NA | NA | CASSLSIRPVMNTEAFF | TGTGCCAGCAGTTTATCCATCCGACCGGTCATGAACACTGAAGCTTTCTTT
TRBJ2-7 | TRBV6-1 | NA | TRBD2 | CASSGRLAGSYEQYF | TGTGCCAGCAGTGGAAGACTAGCGGGCTCCTACGAGCAGTACTTC
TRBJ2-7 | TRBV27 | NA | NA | CASSFLDYPYEQYF | TGTGCCAGCAGTTTTCTGGACTACCCCTACGAGCAGTACTTC
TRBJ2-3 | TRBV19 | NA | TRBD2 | CASSAGTSRADTQYF | TGTGCCAGTAGTGCCGGGACTAGCCGAGCAGATACGCAGTATTTT
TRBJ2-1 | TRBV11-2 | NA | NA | CASSPSEKYNEQFF | TGTGCCAGCAGCCCCAGCGAAAAATACAATGAGCAGTTCTTC
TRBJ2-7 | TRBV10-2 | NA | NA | CASSVGLLSYEQYF | TGCGCCAGCAGTGTGGGACTGCTTTCCTACGAGCAGTACTTC
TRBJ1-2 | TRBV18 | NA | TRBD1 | CASSETGGYGYTF | TGTGCCAGCTCAGAGACAGGGGGCTATGGCTACACCTTC
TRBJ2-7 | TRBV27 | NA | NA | CASSLQQNYEQYF | TGTGCCAGCAGTTTACAGCAGAACTACGAGCAGTACTTC
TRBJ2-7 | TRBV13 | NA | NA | CASSLWSSYEQYF | TGTGCCAGCAGCTTATGGTCGAGCTACGAGCAGTACTTC
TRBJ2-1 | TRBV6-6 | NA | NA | CASSYSGPVATHEQFF | TGTGCCAGCAGTTACTCCGGCCCGGTGGCGACCCATGAGCAGTTCTTC
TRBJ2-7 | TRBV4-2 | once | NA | CASSQAGRNYEQYF | TGTGCCAGCAGCCAGGCAGGGAGGAACTACGAGCAGTACTTC
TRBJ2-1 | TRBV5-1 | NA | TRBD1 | CASSLGTGVRLNNEQFF | TGCGCCAGCAGCTTGGGTACAGGGGTAAGGTTAAACAATGAGCAGTTCTTC
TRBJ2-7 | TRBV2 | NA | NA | CAIAQGSYEQYF | TGTGCCATTGCCCAAGGCTCCTACGAGCAGTACTTC
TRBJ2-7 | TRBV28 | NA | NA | CATELGGTVEQYF | TGTGCCACCGAGCTCGGGGGCACGGTGGAGCAGTACTTC
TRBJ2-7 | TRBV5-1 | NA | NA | CASSLGTASYEQYF | TGCGCCAGCAGCTTGGGGACAGCCTCCTACGAGCAGTACTTC
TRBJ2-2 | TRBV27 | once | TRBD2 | CASSLLSSGHFGELFF | TGTGCCAGCAGTTTACTAAGTAGCGGGCACTTCGGGGAGCTGTTTTTT
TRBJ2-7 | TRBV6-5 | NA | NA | CASSYSSPSSYEQYF | TGTGCCAGCAGTTACTCGTCGCCTAGCTCCTACGAGCAGTACTTC
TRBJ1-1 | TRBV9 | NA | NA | CASSVSQGHGTEAFF | TGTGCCAGCAGCGTCAGCCAGGGGCACGGCACTGAAGCTTTCTTT
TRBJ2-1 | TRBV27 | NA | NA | CASSFLYRGDTYNEQFF | TGTGCCAGCAGCTTCTTATACCGGGGGGACACCTACAATGAGCAGTTCTTC
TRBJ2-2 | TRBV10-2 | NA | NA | CASSEVSGNTGELFF | TGCGCCAGCAGTGAGGTCTCAGGGAACACCGGGGAGCTGTTTTTT
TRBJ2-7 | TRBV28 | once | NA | CASKPTRKTYEQYF | TGTGCCAGCAAACCGACTAGAAAAACCTACGAGCAGTACTTC
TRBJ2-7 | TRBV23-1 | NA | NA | CASEWSIENEQYF | TGCGCCAGCGAGTGGAGTATAGAGAACGAGCAGTACTTC
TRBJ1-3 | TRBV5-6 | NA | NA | CASSAGWRSTIYF | TGTGCCAGCAGTGCAGGGTGGCGTAGCACCATATATTTT
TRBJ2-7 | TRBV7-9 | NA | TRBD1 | CASSTTTGVYEQYF | TGTGCCAGCAGCACAACGACAGGGGTCTACGAGCAGTACTTC
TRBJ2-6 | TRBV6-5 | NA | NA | CASSSSPGPGANVLTF | NA
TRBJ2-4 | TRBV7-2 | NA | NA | CASSLDGNLAKNIQYF | TGTGCCAGCAGCTTAGACGGGAACCTAGCCAAAAACATTCAGTACTTC
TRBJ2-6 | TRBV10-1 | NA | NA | CASSEEDGANVLTF | TGCGCCAGCAGTGAGGAAGATGGGGCCAACGTCCTGACTTTC
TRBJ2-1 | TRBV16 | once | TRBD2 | CASSQSRASGDHNEQFF | TGTGCCAGCAGCCAATCGCGGGCTAGCGGGGACCACAATGAGCAGTTCTTC
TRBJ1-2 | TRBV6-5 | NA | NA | CASSYGQNYGYTF | TGTGCCAGCAGTTACGGACAGAACTATGGCTACACCTTC
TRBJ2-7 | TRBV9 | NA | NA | CASSVASGREQYF | TGTGCCAGCAGCGTAGCTTCGGGTAGGGAGCAGTACTTC
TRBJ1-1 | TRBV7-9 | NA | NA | CASSLGQGLNTEAFF | TGTGCCAGCAGCTTAGGCCAGGGACTGAACACTGAAGCTTTCTTT
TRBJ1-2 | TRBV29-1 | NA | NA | CSVKGARVGGYTF | TGCAGCGTGAAAGGGGCGCGGGTTGGTGGCTACACCTTC
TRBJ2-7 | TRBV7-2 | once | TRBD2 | CASSWGLAGGPIHEQYF | TGTGCCAGCAGTTGGGGACTAGCGGGAGGGCCTATCCACGAGCAGTACTTC
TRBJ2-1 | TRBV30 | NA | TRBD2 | CAWSTGREEQFF | TGTGCCTGGAGTACCGGGCGGGAGGAGCAGTTCTTC
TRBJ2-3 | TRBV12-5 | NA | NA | CASGLQGLADTQYF | TGTGCTAGTGGTTTGCAGGGTCTGGCAGATACGCAGTATTTT
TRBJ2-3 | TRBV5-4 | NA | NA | CASGFGDTQYF | TGTGCCAGCGGATTCGGGGATACGCAGTATTTT
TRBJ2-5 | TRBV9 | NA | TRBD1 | CASSGGQGAGETQYF | TGTGCCAGCAGCGGGGGACAGGGGGCGGGAGAGACCCAGTACTTC
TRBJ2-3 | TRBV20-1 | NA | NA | CSARADTQYF | TGCAGTGCTAGGGCAGATACGCAGTATTTT
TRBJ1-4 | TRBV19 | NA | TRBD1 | CASSILAGTANEKLFF | TGTGCCAGTAGTATCTTGGCCGGGACAGCAAATGAAAAACTGTTTTTT
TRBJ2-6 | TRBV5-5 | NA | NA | CASSLSVPGANVLTF | TGTGCCAGCAGCTTATCGGTACCCGGGGCCAACGTCCTGACTTTC
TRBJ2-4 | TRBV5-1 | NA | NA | CASSLPDRSQYF | TGCGCCAGCAGCTTACCCGACAGGTCTCAGTACTTC
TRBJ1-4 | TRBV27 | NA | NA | CASSLARNEKLFF | TGTGCCAGCAGTTTAGCTAGGAATGAAAAACTGTTTTTT
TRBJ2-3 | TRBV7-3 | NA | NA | CASSLSGTDTQYF | TGTGCCAGCAGCTTATCCGGCACAGATACGCAGTATTTT